This paragraph reports one TCR beta chain. The antigen is undetermined. This sample is part of a study of vaccination effects on CD4 cells after COVID-19. Regarding the study as a whole: Vaccine- and infection-induced clones showed marked clonal contraction late following vaccination. Small numbers of convalescent patients limited the study. It also lacked early post-infection timepoints.

TCRdb's copy holds only in-frame clones and misses some; the assay was immunoSEQ multiplex PCR. Here the sample spans around 25,000 clones, roughly 69% being singletons. The CDR3 covers 13 residues. After removal of 5 bases from V and 9 bases from J, the junction contained 7 bases not matched to a gene. Per germline, CDR1 GTSNPN and CDR2 SVGIG (reference sequence). ViraFEST used viral peptide pools to expand antigen-specific CD4+ T cells before sequencing. Subsequent to ten to eleven days of culture, CD4+ T cells were isolated. The infection with SARS-CoV-2 (confirmed by PCR) occurred in this person between March and December 2020. The researchers cultured fewer than 2.5 million PBMC per well with around 9.2 IU/ml IL-2 and roughly 9.2 ug/ml peptides. On both days 3 and 7, half of the culture medium was replaced with IL-2 medium.

The chain has TRBV30 and TRBJ1-6, with 7 nucleotides matching TRBD1. Sequencing used CD4+ T cells from PBMCs cultured with SARS-CoV-2 spike peptides, obtained before COVID-19 vaccination. This TCR derives from a human donor who had a prior SARS-CoV-2 infection. This CDR3 is CAWVRDRRSPLHF. The CDR3 DNA sequence: TGTGCCTGGGTTAGGGACAGACGTTCACCCCTCCACTTT.